The 15 T cell receptor beta chains given below trace back to one sample, sequenced in a study of blood T cell repertoires in COVID-19. Sequencing was performed with immunoSEQ multiplex PCR; in TCRdb, only in-frame clones are kept and a portion is missing. This table has 55,000 to 75,000 clones, under 90% appearing once. Sequences were obtained from peripheral blood. The receptors here all came from a man aged 55 to 69 with acute or convalescent COVID-19.

This rearrangement joins TRBV7-3 to TRBJ1-1; D is uncertain. The CDR3 runs 13 residues. Trimming stripped 5 bases from V and 4 bases from J, with 11 bases between. Germline V gene lookup returns CDR1 SGHTA and CDR2 FQGTGA. In DNA form, the CDR3 reads TGTGCCAGCAGCCTTACGGACTCCACTGAAGCTTTCTTT. It specifies CASSLTDSTEAFF. The whole variable domain, remainder taken from reference TRBV7-3 and TRBJ1-1, is GAGVSQTPSNKVTEKGKYVELRCDPISGHTALYWYRQSLGQGPEFLIYFQGTGAADDSGLPNDRFFAVRPEGSVSTLKIQRTERGDSAVYLCASSLTDSTEAFFGQGTRLTVV.

The chain is built from TRBV29-1 and TRBJ2-3; D is undetermined. The V gene's germline CDR1 is SQVTM and CDR2 ANQGSEA. The CDR3 runs to 13 residues. The V gene lost 3 bases and the J gene lost 7 bases, with 14 bases spanning the gap. In nucleotides, the CDR3 is TGCAGCGTTGACAGCCCCGGGTTGAATACGCAGTATTTT. Residues: CSVDSPGLNTQYF.

This rearrangement joins TRBV6-5 to TRBJ1-3; 9 nucleotides agree with TRBD1. The germline V gene encodes CDR1 MNHEY and CDR2 SVGAGI. Trimming took 4 bases from V and 5 from J; bases not matched to a gene: 9. The CDR3 is 16 amino acids. CDR3 amino acids: CASSSLSGTGRNTIYF. The CDR3 bases are TGTGCCAGCAGTTCCTTATCCGGGACAGGGAGAAACACCATATATTTT.

The chain joins TRBV10-3 to TRBJ2-1, with 11 bases fitting TRBD1. Germline CDR1 reads ENHRY; CDR2 reads SYGVKD. V shed 3 bases, J shed 13 bases, and the junction held 5 bases outside the gene matches. CDR3 length: 13 residues. The CDR3 protein is CAISDGQGAPQFF. The CDR3 nucleotides read TGTGCCATCAGTGACGGACAGGGGGCGCCTCAGTTCTTC.

The gene calls are TRBV9 and TRBJ1-3; TRBD1 aligns across 9 bases. Trimming cost V 0 bases and J 1 base; bases outside gene matches: 5. The CDR3 totals 17 residues. CDR1 and CDR2 from the germline V gene are SGDLS and YYNGEE. Here the CDR3 DNA reads TGTGCCAGCAGCGTAGGGCACAGGGGGCCATCTGGAAACACCATATATTTT. It translates to CASSVGHRGPSGNTIYF.

This clone was observed a single time. The genes are TRBV7-9 and TRBJ1-4, with 8 bases aligning to TRBD1. J gave up 8 bases and V 3 bases, and 5 bases lay outside the gene matches. The germline V gene has CDR1 SEHNR and CDR2 FQNEAQ (reference sequence). The CDR3 has 14 residues. The CDR3 sequence: CASSFDRGGEKLFF. The CDR3 DNA follows: TGTGCCAGCAGCTTCGACAGGGGAGGCGAAAAACTGTTTTTT.

This rearrangement joins TRBV4-1 to TRBJ2-7, with 8 bases fitting TRBD1. Germline V gives CDR1 MGHRA, CDR2 YSYEKL. This CDR3 contains 15 residues. Unmatched junction bases numbered 6, after V lost 1 base and J lost 4 bases. This CDR3 is CASSQGQGKRYEQYF. The CDR3, as DNA: TGCGCCAGCAGCCAAGGACAGGGGAAACGGTACGAGCAGTACTTC.

This clone was recorded once. This sequence joins TRBV19 and TRBJ1-6, with D possibly TRBD1 on 5 matching bases. Deletions cut 6 bases from V and 0 bases from J, with 18 bases between. Germline lookup yields CDR1 LNHDA and CDR2 SQIVND (reference sequence). CDR3 length: 18 residues. CDR3 DNA: TGTGCCAGTAGCGAAGACAGCTACTATTTCTCCTATAATTCACCCCTCCACTTT. It is translated as CASSEDSYYFSYNSPLHF.

This clone was counted a single time. The chain links TRBV15 to TRBJ1-3; D gene uncertain. The CDR3 extends over 13 amino acids. V shed 2 bases and J shed 6 bases, with 8 bases lying between them. The germline V gene encodes CDR1 LNHNV and CDR2 YYDKDF (reference sequence). The CDR3: CATSRPQENTIYF. Written as DNA, the CDR3 is TGTGCCACCAGCAGACCTCAGGAAAACACCATATATTTT.

The chain joins TRBV30 to TRBJ1-5, with 8 bases identical to TRBD1. Germline V gene data show CDR1 as GTSNPN and CDR2 as SVGIG (reference sequence). The CDR3 has 14 amino acids. The V and J ends lost 3 bases and 6 bases, in that order; junction bases with no gene match: 7. This CDR3 is CAWSAGQAGQPQHF. The CDR3 DNA is TGTGCCTGGAGCGCGGGACAGGCGGGTCAGCCCCAGCATTTT.

This chain uses TRBV11-3 with TRBJ2-1, with 9 bases identical to TRBD2. Germline V lookup: CDR1 SGHNT, CDR2 YENEEA. The CDR3 covers 16 residues. J was trimmed by 4 bases and V by 5 bases; bases with no gene match: 9. The CDR3 nucleotides are TGTGCCAGCAGCCCCCGGGGGCGGGGGGGTTACAATGAGCAGTTCTTC. Amino acid sequence: CASSPRGRGGYNEQFF.

This clone turned up a few times. V usage is TRBV5-1 and J usage is TRBJ2-1; D ambiguous. Germline CDR1 reads SGHRS; CDR2 reads YFSETQ. V was trimmed by 4 bases and J by 0 bases, leaving 11 bases between them. CDR3 length: 15 amino acids. The CDR3 nucleotides read TGCGCCAGCAGCAAAATGTCGAGCTCCTACAATGAGCAGTTCTTC. Its protein product is CASSKMSSSYNEQFF.

V usage is TRBV7-9 and J usage is TRBJ2-1, with 8 bases identical to TRBD2. Germline CDR1 SEHNR, CDR2 FQNEAQ (reference sequence). V was pared by 1 base and J by 7 bases, with 12 bases of the junction left unmatched. This CDR3 contains 17 residues. Here the CDR3 DNA reads TGTGCCAGCAGCTTAGAAGGAGCGGGGGCTGTTAGAAATGAGCAGTTCTTC. Translation gives CASSLEGAGAVRNEQFF.

The gene calls are TRBV7-9 and TRBJ2-2, with D perhaps matching TRBD2 (6 bases). This CDR3 comprises 14 residues. Germline V lookup: CDR1 SEHNR, CDR2 FQNEAQ (reference sequence). Trimming cost V 8 bases and J 4 bases, with 14 bases left between them. CDR3 region: CASGGNLGTGELFF. For the CDR3, the DNA is TGTGCCAGCGGCGGGAACCTGGGCACCGGGGAGCTGTTTTTT.

This chain uses TRBV19 with TRBJ2-3; TRBD2 agrees at 10 bases. The CDR3 contains 17 residues. The ends lost 1 base at V and 4 bases at J; junction bases unmatched: 8. The germline V gene encodes CDR1 LNHDA and CDR2 SQIVND (reference sequence). The chain's CDR3 is CASSIAPSGGAADTQYF. CDR3 nucleotide sequence: TGTGCCAGTAGTATAGCCCCCAGCGGGGGGGCCGCAGATACGCAGTATTTT. Filled out from reference TRBV19 and TRBJ2-3, the complete variable domain reads DGGITQSPKYLFRKEGQNVTLSCEQNLNHDAMYWYRQDPGQGLRLIYYSQIVNDFQKGDIAEGYSVSREKKESFPLTVTSAQKNPTAFYLCASSIAPSGGAADTQYFGPGTRLTVL.